The rows below give T cell receptor beta chains drawn from one sample of a study of chemoradiotherapy in HPV16-positive cancers. Generated by immunoSEQ multiplex PCR, the TCRdb table keeps only in-frame clones and is missing some. This sample carries around 2,500 clones, around 64% of them seen once, and the ten largest clones take roughly 29%. Sequencing was performed on tumor tissue, taken from a patient who underwent chemoradiotherapy. The receptors stem from a human donor with HPV-associated anogenital cancer. Both conserved end residues are part of each CDR3. Fields, in order: J gene, clone size, D gene, V gene, CDR3 DNA, CDR3 protein. A D gene is named only where the DNA matches it firmly. The size of a clone is reported for some rows only, either as once, few or many, or as a class for expanded clones.

TRBJ1-2 | few | - | TRBV4-2 | TGTGCCAGCAGCCAAGAGGGTGGGACACCTCCTGGGGGCTACACCTTC | CASSQEGGTPPGGYTF
TRBJ2-7 | - | - | TRBV6-9 | TGTGCCAGCAGCCCCGGACTCGGGGGGCTCGGAAACGAGCAGTACTTC | CASSPGLGGLGNEQYF
TRBJ2-1 | - | TRBD1 | TRBV6-5 | TGTGCCAGCAGTCCCGGACAGGGGGCCTACAATGAGCAGTTCTTC | CASSPGQGAYNEQFF
TRBJ1-2 | few | TRBD1 | TRBV25-1 | TGTGCCAGCAGTGGGACAGGGCTCGGCTACACCTTC | CASSGTGLGYTF
TRBJ2-1 | once | - | TRBV7-9 | TGTGCCAGCAGCTTCGGCGGAAACAATGAGCAGTTCTTC | CASSFGGNNEQFF
TRBJ2-1 | - | TRBD2 | TRBV7-8 | TGTGCCAGCAGCTTTGGACTAGCGGGAGCTGAGCAGTTCTTC | CASSFGLAGAEQFF
TRBJ2-3 | - | TRBD2 | TRBV5-6 | TGTGCCAGCAGCTGGGGGGGACGGGTACTCACAGATACGCAGTATTTT | CASSWGGRVLTDTQYF
TRBJ2-2 | - | TRBD1 | TRBV19 | TGTGCCAGTAGTAGACAGGGGGCTCTTGGCACCGGGGAGCTGTTTTTT | CASSRQGALGTGELFF
TRBJ2-2 | few | - | TRBV28 | TGTGCCAGCAGTTTTTTACGGAACACCGGGGAGCTGTTTTTT | CASSFLRNTGELFF
TRBJ2-1 | - | - | TRBV6-5 | TGTGCCAGCAGTTTAGCTCCCAGTCGGTGGGAGCAGTTCTTC | CASSLAPSRWEQFF
TRBJ1-2 | few | - | TRBV28 | TGTGCCAGCAGTTTAGGGACCTCTAACTATGGCTACACCTTC | CASSLGTSNYGYTF
TRBJ2-6 | - | - | TRBV6-4 | TGTGCCAGCAGTAGGTGGGGCACACGACAAAGTCGGGCCAACGTCCTGACTTTC | CASSRWGTRQSRANVLTF
TRBJ2-6 | - | - | TRBV5-8 | TGTGCCAGCAGCTCCGTCACAGGGATCGCGCTGTCTGGGGCCAACGTCCTGACTTTC | CASSSVTGIALSGANVLTF
TRBJ1-5 | - | TRBD1 | TRBV6-5 | TGTGCCAGCAGTTACAGGGGGCAAATTCAGCCCCAGCATTTT | CASSYRGQIQPQHF
TRBJ2-1 | few | - | TRBV30 | TGTGCCTGGAGATCCGCGCGAGGCACCGGTGAGCAGTTCTTC | CAWRSARGTGEQFF
TRBJ1-2 | - | - | TRBV4-1 | TGCGCCAGCAGCCAAGATCGAGGAGGGATTGGCTATGGCTACACCTTC | CASSQDRGGIGYGYTF
TRBJ1-1 | - | - | TRBV7-1 | TGTGCCAGCAGCTTGCAGGGGATCACTGAAGCTTTCTTT | CASSLQGITEAFF
TRBJ1-1 | - | - | TRBV27 | TGTGCCAGCAGCGTAGATCAGAGAGCCACTGAAGCTTTCTTT | CASSVDQRATEAFF
TRBJ1-6 | - | - | TRBV27 | TGTGCCAGCACGTCGAGCTCCTATAATTCACCCCTCCACTTT | CASTSSSYNSPLHF
TRBJ2-4 | - | TRBD1 | TRBV5-1 | TGCGCCAGCAGCTTGGCCCCCGGGACAGAAAACATTCAGTACTTC | CASSLAPGTENIQYF
TRBJ1-2 | - | - | TRBV4-3 | TGCGCCAGCAGCCAAGATCAAGGGGGGCTTTATGGCTACACCTTC | CASSQDQGGLYGYTF
TRBJ2-1 | large | TRBD2 | TRBV10-3 | TGTGCCATCAGGGATAATAGCGGGAATGAGCAGTTCTTC | CAIRDNSGNEQFF
TRBJ2-7 | large | TRBD1 | TRBV28 | TGTGCCAGCAGAGACAGGGGAACCCTCTCCTACGAGCAGTACTTC | CASRDRGTLSYEQYF
TRBJ1-3 | few | - | TRBV19 | TGTGCCAGTAGTTTCCGGGACACCTCTGGAAACACCATATATTTT | CASSFRDTSGNTIYF
TRBJ1-2 | - | - | TRBV28 | TGTGCCAGCAGCCCACCATTGCTTAACTATGGCTACACCTTC | CASSPPLLNYGYTF
TRBJ2-1 | large | - | TRBV21-1 | TGTGCCAGCAGCTCCCGGGACAGGGGGTTCAATGAGCAGTTCTTC | CASSSRDRGFNEQFF
TRBJ1-5 | - | - | TRBV19 | TGTGCCAGCTCCCGATTGGACGCAGGAACTAATCAGCCCCAGCATTTT | CASSRLDAGTNQPQHF
TRBJ2-1 | - | - | TRBV5-1 | TGCGCCAGCAGCTCGTCGGGAAGTCCTAAAGGCAATGAGCAGTTCTTC | CASSSSGSPKGNEQFF
TRBJ1-1 | - | TRBD1 | TRBV19 | TGTGCCAGTAGTATCGACACCGGGACAGGGAGTGGAGCTTTCTTT | CASSIDTGTGSGAFF
TRBJ2-1 | large | - | TRBV14 | TGTGCCAGCAGCCCAATCGCCAGCGAGCAGTTCTTC | CASSPIASEQFF
TRBJ2-5 | once | - | TRBV2 | TGTGCCACCCAGGGAGAGACCCAGTACTTC | CATQGETQYF
TRBJ2-6 | - | - | TRBV7-9 | TGTGCCAGCAGCTTCGGCTCTGGGGCCAACGTCCTGACTTTC | CASSFGSGANVLTF
TRBJ2-7 | - | TRBD2 | TRBV4-2 | TGTGCCAGCAGCACCGGTCGGGGTAGCGGGGTGAGGTCCGAGCAGTACTTC | CASSTGRGSGVRSEQYF
TRBJ1-2 | - | - | TRBV2 | TGTGCCAGCAGACTCCGGGACCCGATTAACTATGGCTACACCTTC | CASRLRDPINYGYTF
TRBJ2-5 | - | - | TRBV4-1 | TGCGCCAGCAGCGCGGTAGCTTCCATTCAAGAGACCCAGTACTTC | CASSAVASIQETQYF
TRBJ2-5 | - | - | TRBV5-4 | TGTGCCAGCAGCTTGGAACAAGAGACCCAGTACTTC | CASSLEQETQYF
TRBJ2-1 | - | - | TRBV9 | TGTGCCAGCACCCCTCCGTACGCGACTGATGAGCAGTTCTTC | CASTPPYATDEQFF
TRBJ2-1 | - | TRBD1 | TRBV5-1 | TGCGCCAGCAGCCTCATCACAGGGGCAGGTGGCAATGAGCAGTTCTTC | CASSLITGAGGNEQFF
TRBJ2-1 | once | - | TRBV5-6 | TGTGCCAGCAGCTTGGAGCAGGGGGAGGTCTACAATGAGCAGTTCTTC | CASSLEQGEVYNEQFF
TRBJ2-1 | - | - | TRBV19 | TGTGCCAGTAGTATCGCGGGGGCCTGGAATGAGCAGTTCTTC | CASSIAGAWNEQFF
TRBJ2-5 | - | - | TRBV7-9 | TGTGCCAGCAGCACCAACCAAGAGACCCAGTACTTC | CASSTNQETQYF
TRBJ2-1 | - | - | TRBV10-2 | TGCGCCAGCAGAAGGATGCTAGGCAATGAGCAGTTCTTC | CASRRMLGNEQFF
TRBJ2-7 | - | - | TRBV5-3 | TGTGCCAGCAGCTATACAGGGTTAGAACAGTACTTC | CASSYTGLEQYF
TRBJ2-5 | - | - | TRBV6-1 | TGTGCCAGCAGTGAAGGGGGGCGGGGAGGGGAGACCCAGTACTTC | CASSEGGRGGETQYF
TRBJ1-1 | - | - | TRBV6-5 | TGTGCCAGCAGTTCAAGCGAGAACACTGAAGCTTTCTTT | CASSSSENTEAFF
TRBJ2-7 | - | - | TRBV11-1 | TGTGCCAGCAGCTATACAGGGTTAGAACAGTACTTC | CASSYTGLEQYF
TRBJ1-2 | - | - | TRBV9 | TGTGCCAGCACAGCCGACGCTAACTATGGCTACACCTTC | CASTADANYGYTF
TRBJ2-2 | - | - | TRBV25-1 | TGTGCCAGCAGCAAAGACGACACCGGGGAGCTGTTTTTT | CASSKDDTGELFF
TRBJ2-1 | - | - | TRBV7-2 | TGTGCCAGCAGCTTAGGCGGGGGCATCTACAATGAGCAGTTCTTC | CASSLGGGIYNEQFF
TRBJ2-6 | - | - | TRBV4-3 | TGCGCCAGCAGCCAAGATAGGAACGCTGGGGCCAACGTCCTGACTTTC | CASSQDRNAGANVLTF
TRBJ1-1 | - | - | TRBV7-8 | TGTGCCAGCAGCTCCGGCGCCCGAATAAACACTGAAGCTTTCTTT | CASSSGARINTEAFF
TRBJ1-1 | - | - | TRBV6-1 | TGTGCCAGTTTCCCAAGGGACACTGAAGCTTTCTTT | CASFPRDTEAFF
TRBJ1-2 | few | - | TRBV4-2 | TGTGCCAGCAGCCAAGAGTGGGTAGGGAACTATGGCTACACCTTC | CASSQEWVGNYGYTF
TRBJ2-2 | - | - | TRBV7-8 | TGTGCCAGCAGTCCCCTGTCCGGCACCGGGGAGCTGTTTTTT | CASSPLSGTGELFF
TRBJ2-3 | - | - | TRBV11-3 | TGTGCCAGCAGCTTAGGGGGTCTTTTCACAGATACGCAGTATTTT | CASSLGGLFTDTQYF
TRBJ2-5 | - | - | TRBV4-2 | TGTGCCAGCAGCTTTGGGGGCGCCCGGGAGACCCAGTACTTC | CASSFGGARETQYF
TRBJ2-1 | - | - | TRBV4-1 | TGCGCCAGCAGCCAGAAGGATTTATCCTCCGGCTCCTACAATGAGCAGTTCTTC | CASSQKDLSSGSYNEQFF
TRBJ2-3 | - | - | TRBV27 | TGTGCCAGCACCCCCCAGGGGACTGCGTGGGATACGCAGTATTTT | CASTPQGTAWDTQYF
TRBJ2-1 | - | TRBD1 | TRBV2 | TGTGCCAGCAGCGAGGACAGGGGGCATATTGGCAATGAGCAGTTCTTC | CASSEDRGHIGNEQFF